These 32 T cell receptor beta chains were sequenced from one sample in a study of CD8 T cells in ankylosing spondylitis. TCRdb ran MiXCR on the 5' RACE reads and lists one entry per CDR3 protein. Of approximately 260,000 distinct CDR3 sequences listed, around 7.8% were seen once; the top ten hold 6.5% to 7%. Sequencing was performed on blood, either unsorted or a sorted T cell fraction (not recorded which). The source is a male donor with ankylosing spondylitis or in good health (not recorded which).

This clonotype was found many times. This chain connects TRBV20-1 to TRBJ1-2; D not certain. CDR1 and CDR2 from the germline V gene are DFQATT and SNEGSKA (reference sequence). The germline V and J ends were trimmed by 4 bases and 2 bases, with 2 bases remaining between them. This CDR3 is built from 10 residues. CDR3 coding DNA: TGCAGTGCTATCAACTATGGCTACACCTTC. It yields the protein CSAINYGYTF.

The rearrangement links TRBV5-1 to TRBJ2-7; possible D gene TRBD2, 6 bases. The CDR3 runs to 15 residues. The V and J ends lost 4 bases and 5 bases respectively, with 19 bases between them. Germline-derived CDR1 and CDR2 are SGHRS and YFSETQ. The CDR3 nucleotides are TGCGCCAGCAGCCTGGGACTCCTCGACGCCCACGAGCAGTACTTC. The encoded protein is CASSLGLLDAHEQYF.

The genes are TRBV7-9 and TRBJ1-2, with D perhaps TRBD1 (6 bases). Trimming left V 5 bases short and J 8 bases short, with 18 bases between. Germline loops: CDR1 SEHNR, CDR2 FQNEAQ (reference sequence). The CDR3 covers 14 residues. The CDR3 loop reads CASSPATDSKGYTF. CDR3 nucleotide sequence: TGTGCCAGCAGCCCAGCCACGGACAGCAAAGGCTACACCTTC.

The V gene is TRBV21-1, the J gene TRBJ2-1; the table's D call, TRBD2, was not checked against the DNA. TRBV21-1 counts as a pseudogene. There are 13 residues in the CDR3. The CDR3 DNA reads TGTGCCAGCATCGGAGGGCAGGCCAATGAGCAGTTCTTC. Translated: CASIGGQANEQFF.

Only a few counts were recorded for this clonotype. CDR3 sequence: CASSQAVRLAGEYNEQFF. The CDR3 DNA reads TGTGCCAGCAGCCAAGCGGTACGTCTAGCGGGAGAGTACAATGAGCAGTTCTTC. The chain carries TRBV4-2 and TRBJ2-1, with 10 bases aligning to TRBD2. This CDR3 is built from 18 residues. The junction had 10 bases not matched to a gene; V was cut back by 1 base and J by 4 bases. CDR1 LGHNA and CDR2 YNFKEQ come from the germline V gene.

This clonotype showed up many times. This rearrangement joins TRBV10-2 to TRBJ2-3; D possibly corresponds to TRBD1 (6 bases). Trimming took 3 bases from V and 1 from J, leaving 8 bases between them. CDR1 is WSHSY and CDR2 is SAAADI in the germline V gene. The CDR3 covers 14 residues. CDR3 sequence (DNA): TGCGCCAGCAGTGACCAGGGGCGCACAGATACGCAGTATTTT. Translation gives CASSDQGRTDTQYF.

As concerns this clonotype: It may be a read error: a sequence one base away is much more abundant. This rearrangement joins TRBV3-1 to TRBJ2-1; unclear D gene. The V gene's germline CDR1 is LGHDT and CDR2 YNNKEL (reference sequence). CDR3 length: 13 residues. The DNA for the CDR3 is TGTGCCAGCCAGCCAAGAGCCGACAAAGAGCAGTTCTTC. This gives the protein CASQPRADKEQFF.

This clonotype was seen repeatedly, ten times or more. The chain carries TRBV5-1 and TRBJ1-2; 7 bases map to TRBD1. The germline CDR1 and CDR2 sequences are SGHRS and YFSETQ. Trimming took 4 bases from V and 6 from J; bases not matched to a gene: 9. CDR3 size: 14 residues. CDR3 region: CASSGPGTADGYTF. In DNA, the CDR3 is TGCGCCAGCAGCGGTCCCGGGACAGCGGATGGCTACACCTTC.

This clonotype was picked up a small number of times. The rearrangement links TRBV4-3 to TRBJ2-1; D might be TRBD1 or TRBD2, each matching 5 bases. V was clipped by 1 base and J by 2 bases, with 18 bases between them. Germline lookup yields CDR1 LGHNA and CDR2 YSLEER. The CDR3 has 18 amino acids. CDR3 coding DNA: TGCGCCAGCAGCCAAGGGTCGGGCGGAGGCAGGGCCTACAATGAGCAGTTCTTC. Encoded protein: CASSQGSGGGRAYNEQFF.

This clonotype showed up many times. The chain uses TRBV6-5 and TRBJ1-2; a possible D gene is TRBD1 (6 bases). V shed 5 bases and J shed 7 bases, with 14 bases lying between them. The CDR3 spans 13 residues. Germline V gene data show CDR1 as MNHEY and CDR2 as SVGAGI. CDR3 sequence: CASSNQGRRGYTF. The DNA for the CDR3 is TGTGCCAGCAGTAACCAGGGGCGCCGTGGCTACACCTTC.

At least ten counts were recorded for this clonotype. The chain employs TRBV20-1 and TRBJ2-3; 13 bases are a match to TRBD2. Germline V CDR1 and CDR2: DFQATT, SNEGSKA (reference sequence). V lost 6 bases and J lost 2; bases outside the gene matches: 14. This CDR3 is built from 18 residues. CDR3: CSAPGTSGAPGVTDTQYF. The CDR3 DNA sequence: TGCAGTGCCCCGGGGACTAGCGGGGCCCCGGGTGTCACAGATACGCAGTATTTT.

This clonotype came up a few times. V gene TRBV7-6 combines with J gene TRBJ2-3, with a tentative D call TRBD2 (6 bases). This CDR3 comprises 14 residues. Trimming cost V 4 bases and J 3 bases, with 11 bases left between them. The V gene's germline CDR1 is SGHVS and CDR2 FNYEAQ. CDR3 amino acids: CASSSNGGTDTQYF. The CDR3 nucleotides read TGTGCCAGCAGCTCAAATGGAGGGACAGATACGCAGTATTTT.

This clonotype was detected many times. V is TRBV24-1 and J is TRBJ2-2; no clear D. Trimming took off 0 bases at V and 2 bases at J, with 6 bases between the two ends. The length of the CDR3 is 15 residues. CDR1 is KGHDR and CDR2 is SFDVKD in the germline V gene. The CDR3 nucleotides read TGTGCCACCAGTGATTTGAGCTCTAACACCGGGGAGCTGTTTTTT. It specifies CATSDLSSNTGELFF.

This clonotype was seen at least ten times. The rearrangement uses TRBV20-1 and TRBJ2-5, with 7 bases aligning to TRBD2. The germline gives CDR1 DFQATT, CDR2 SNEGSKA (reference sequence). The CDR3 covers 13 residues. The junction had 1 base not matched to a gene; V was cut back by 0 bases and J by 3 bases. CDR3 sequence (DNA): TGCAGTGCTAGAGAGGGAGGGAAAGAGACCCAGTACTTC. Translated, it gives CSAREGGKETQYF.

In this sample, this clonotype turned up many times. The chain is built from TRBV5-1 and TRBJ2-5, with D perhaps being TRBD1 or TRBD2 (5 bases each). Trimming stripped 4 bases from V and 2 bases from J, with 15 bases between. Germline values: CDR1 SGHRS, CDR2 YFSETQ. This CDR3 has 15 amino acids. CDR3 sequence: CASSGSGLAQETQYF. CDR3 nucleotides: TGCGCCAGCAGCGGCTCAGGGCTAGCTCAAGAGACCCAGTACTTC.

V gene TRBV7-8 combines with J gene TRBJ2-7; a weak D match, TRBD2 (6 bases). V lost 2 bases, J lost 2 bases, and 13 bases lay in between. Germline CDR1 reads SGHVS; CDR2 reads FQNEAQ. CDR3 length equals 15 residues. For the CDR3, the DNA is TGTGCCAGCAGCTTACGGCGGGACCCAACCTACGAGCAGTACTTC. This translates into CASSLRRDPTYEQYF.

The chain combines TRBV7-2 with TRBJ2-7; 9 nucleotides agree with TRBD1. J gave up 4 bases and V 6 bases, and 7 bases lay outside the gene matches. This CDR3 spans 14 amino acids. Looked up from germline, CDR1 is SGHTA and CDR2 is FQGNSA. The CDR3 is CASRAGTGTYEQYF. The CDR3 DNA reads TGTGCCAGCAGAGCCGGGACAGGGACGTACGAGCAGTACTTC.

The V gene is TRBV7-2, the J gene TRBJ2-1, with TRBD2 matching 10 bases. CDR3 length: 15 residues. After removal of 5 bases from V and 9 bases from J, the junction contained 10 bases not matched to a gene. Germline V gene lookup returns CDR1 SGHTA and CDR2 FQGNSA. Here the CDR3 DNA reads TGTGCCAGCAGCCTAGACGGGACTAGCGTGAGTGAGCAGTTCTTC. Its protein product is CASSLDGTSVSEQFF.

This clonotype was observed at least ten times. The chain joins TRBV11-2 to TRBJ2-3, with 10 bases aligning to TRBD2. Trimming cost V 0 bases and J 5 bases; bases outside gene matches: 11. In germline, CDR1 is SGHAT, CDR2 FQNNGV. This CDR3 is built from 18 residues. The CDR3 DNA sequence: TGTGCCAGCAGCTTAGATCTACGAGCGGGAGGGCCTAAAGATACGCAGTATTTT. Protein product: CASSLDLRAGGPKDTQYF. Variable domain in full (rest from reference TRBV11-2 and TRBJ2-3): EAGVAQSPRYKIIEKRQSVAFWCNPISGHATLYWYQQILGQGPKLLIQFQNNGVVDDSQLPKDRFSAERLKGVDSTLKIQPAKLEDSAVYLCASSLDLRAGGPKDTQYFGPGTRLTVL.

The chain recombines TRBV30 with TRBJ1-1; 8 bases are a match to TRBD1. CDR3 length equals 13 residues. CDR1 GTSNPN and CDR2 SVGIG come from the germline V gene (reference sequence). The trim removed 1 base at V and 11 bases at J, leaving 9 bases unmatched. The CDR3 coding sequence is TGTGCCTGGAGTGGGGGGACAGGCTCCTTGGCTTTCTTT. Its translation is CAWSGGTGSLAFF.

This clonotype was seen ten or more times. This sequence joins TRBV6-5 and TRBJ2-7, with D possibly being TRBD1 or TRBD2 (6 bases each). This CDR3 comprises 16 residues. V was cut by 0 bases and J by 0 bases, with 12 bases left in between. From germline, CDR1 is MNHEY and CDR2 SVGAGI. CDR3 in amino acids: CASSYSWGATSYEQYF. The CDR3 nucleotides are TGTGCCAGCAGTTACTCTTGGGGGGCTACCTCCTACGAGCAGTACTTC.

The chain combines TRBV18 with TRBJ2-2, with TRBD2 as a possible D gene (5 bases). The CDR3 is 13 residues long. V dropped 6 bases and J dropped 4 bases, with 9 bases sitting between them. Germline CDR1 is KGHSH and CDR2 is LQKENI. The CDR3 loop is CASSQEVTGELFF. For the CDR3, the DNA is TGTGCCAGCTCCCAGGAGGTCACCGGGGAGCTGTTTTTT.

V and J are TRBV30 and TRBJ1-1, with unresolved D. CDR3 size: 10 residues. Trimming took off 8 bases at V and 6 bases at J, with 10 bases between the two ends. From germline, CDR1 is GTSNPN and CDR2 SVGIG (reference sequence). The CDR3 nucleotides read TGTGCCAGCGGACGGGCTGAAGCTTTCTTT. Protein product: CASGRAEAFF.

This clonotype was seen repeatedly, ten times or more. This chain joins TRBV12-3 or TRBV12-4 and TRBJ2-7, with TRBD1 matching 11 bases. There are 14 residues in the CDR3. Trimming took 7 bases from V and 2 from J; bases not matched to a gene: 4. DNA for the CDR3: TGTGCCAGCAAGACGGGACAGGGGGCCTACGAGCAGTACTTC. This codes for CASKTGQGAYEQYF.

This chain joins TRBV5-6 and TRBJ2-7; perhaps D is TRBD1 or TRBD2 (5 bases each). Germline CDR1 reads SGHDT; CDR2 reads YYEEEE. Trimming pared 4 bases from V and 5 bases from J, leaving 13 bases between. CDR3 length: 13 residues. CDR3 loop: CASSRGARDEQYF. As DNA, the CDR3 is TGTGCCAGCAGCAGGGGAGCCCGTGACGAGCAGTACTTC.

This clonotype was counted at least ten times. Here the CDR3 reads CASSLEGAGANEQYF. The CDR3 DNA follows: TGCGCCAGCAGTCTAGAGGGGGCCGGGGCTAACGAGCAGTACTTC. The gene calls are TRBV5-1 and TRBJ2-7, with 7 bases lining up with TRBD1. With V trimmed by 5 bases and J by 5 bases, 13 bases remained unmatched. The CDR3 covers 15 residues. Germline V CDR1 and CDR2: SGHRS, YFSETQ.

Ten or more counts support this clonotype. V and J are TRBV5-6 and TRBJ2-3; a weak D match, TRBD1 (6 bases). The ends were cut back, 3 bases at V and 2 bases at J, with 16 bases in the middle. Germline V gene data show CDR1 as SGHDT and CDR2 as YYEEEE. CDR3 size: 16 residues. In DNA form, the CDR3 reads TGTGCCAGCAGCTCATCTAGACAGGATTACACAGATACGCAGTATTTT. Its translation: CASSSSRQDYTDTQYF.

This clonotype was counted many times. The V and J genes are TRBV12-3 or TRBV12-4 and TRBJ1-2, with a tentative D call TRBD1 (6 bases). CDR3 size: 15 residues. Trimming removed 4 bases from V and 4 bases from J, with 16 bases in between. This CDR3 reads CASSSTPGTTYGYTF. CDR3 sequence (DNA): TGTGCCAGCAGTTCCACCCCCGGGACAACCTATGGCTACACCTTC.

This clonotype showed up many times. The chain joins TRBV12-3 or TRBV12-4 to TRBJ2-1; 10 bases match TRBD1. CDR3 length: 13 amino acids. The junction had 4 bases not matched to a gene; V was cut back by 6 bases and J by 8 bases. CDR3 bases: TGTGCCAGCAGCTCCGGGACAGGGGATGAGCAGTTCTTC. Residues: CASSSGTGDEQFF.

This clonotype was observed at least ten times. This sequence joins TRBV11-2 and TRBJ2-3, with D perhaps matching TRBD2 (5 bases). Trimming took 2 bases from V and 0 from J, leaving 6 bases between them. Germline V lookup: CDR1 SGHAT, CDR2 FQNNGV. This CDR3 is 14 amino acids long. DNA for the CDR3: TGTGCCAGCAGCTTAACGGGAAGCACAGATACGCAGTATTTT. This sequence encodes CASSLTGSTDTQYF.

The table lists this clonotype with many counts. Here the CDR3 DNA reads TGTGCCAGCAGCGTAGGGGGGAATGATTCACCCCTCCACTTT. It encodes CASSVGGNDSPLHF. The gene calls are TRBV9 and TRBJ1-6; a weak D match, TRBD1 (5 bases). CDR3 length equals 14 residues. With 0 bases removed from V and 8 bases from J, the gap between germline ends came to 9 bases. The germline V gene encodes CDR1 SGDLS and CDR2 YYNGEE.

This clonotype was recorded at least ten times. V gene TRBV11-2 combines with J gene TRBJ2-5; the D gene is possibly TRBD1 (5 bases). The CDR3 runs to 15 residues. Germline V CDR1 and CDR2: SGHAT, FQNNGV. The V end was cut by 4 bases, the J end by 4 bases, with 16 bases between. The CDR3 loop is CASSSRAGLGETQYF. Written as DNA, the CDR3 is TGTGCCAGCAGCTCGAGAGCAGGGTTGGGAGAGACCCAGTACTTC.